This T cell receptor (beta chain) stems from a study of naive and memory T cell subsets. Findings and limits, study-wide: In naive cells, over 85% of TCR sequences were seen only once. A few larger clonotypes appeared in naive repertoires, especially CD8, possibly memory cells re-expressing CD45RA. Naive and memory repertoire findings lacked a ground truth for validation.

This clonotype showed up just a few times. What it binds is unknown. Both TRBC1 and TRBC2 were covered by a beta constant-region primer of two equimolar oligonucleotides. Nested alpha and beta constant-region primers with the SP2 primer drove four PCR rounds on ligated cDNA. TCRdb passed the UMI-ligation and nested PCR reads through MiXCR, listing each CDR3 protein once. This sample carries under 150,000 distinct CDR3 sequences, approximately 18% of them seen once, and the ten largest clones take about 0.6%. This CDR3 is 14 amino acids long. Between the trimmed V and J ends, which lost 4 bases and 4 bases, there was a span of 14 bases.

The sample taken for sequencing was naive CD8+ T cells from blood. This receptor was identified in a human donor in good health. This chain connects TRBV12-3 or TRBV12-4 to TRBJ2-7; TRBD1 might be the D (5 bases). The CDR3 region is CASSYTATEYEQYF. The CDR3 bases are TGTGCCAGCAGTTACACCGCGACAGAGTACGAGCAGTACTTC.